Included here is one TCR beta chain sequence, with context. Its antigen is not known. A multiplex PCR was run with 60 Vbeta primers and 13 Jbeta primers. Assay used: immunoSEQ multiplex PCR; TCRdb lists only in-frame clones, some missing. In the table there are 250,000 to 350,000 clones, 86% of which are singletons. This entry comes from a study of cytomegalovirus exposure and HLA in healthy donors. General observations from the study: Several of the most significant clusters were apparently associated with common viral pathogens in a later analysis. Previously analyzed data showed that most TCR beta V segments were productive at a frequency of about 87% or about 30%.

Sequenced: PBMCs. This TCR derives from a man between 35 and 55 years old in good health and CMV-seropositive.

The CDR3 is CASSLGLAEYNEQFF. CDR3 sequence (DNA): TGTGCCAGCAGCTTAGGACTAGCGGAATACAATGAGCAGTTCTTC. The chain links TRBV11-2 to TRBJ2-1, with 9 bases matching TRBD2. The CDR3 runs to 15 residues. J was trimmed by 4 bases and V by 1 base; bases with no gene match: 2. Germline V CDR1 and CDR2: SGHAT, FQNNGV.